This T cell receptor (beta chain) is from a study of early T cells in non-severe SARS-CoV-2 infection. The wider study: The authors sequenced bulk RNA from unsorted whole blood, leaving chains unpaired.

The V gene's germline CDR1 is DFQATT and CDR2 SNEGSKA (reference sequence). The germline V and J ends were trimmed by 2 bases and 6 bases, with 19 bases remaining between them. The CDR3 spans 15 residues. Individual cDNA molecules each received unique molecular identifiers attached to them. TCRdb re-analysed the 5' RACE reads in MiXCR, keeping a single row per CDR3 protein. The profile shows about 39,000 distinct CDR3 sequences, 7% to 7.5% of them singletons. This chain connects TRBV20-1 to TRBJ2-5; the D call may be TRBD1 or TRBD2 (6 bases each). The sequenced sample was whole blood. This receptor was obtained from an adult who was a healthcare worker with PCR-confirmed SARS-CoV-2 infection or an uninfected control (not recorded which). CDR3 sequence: CSARKQGGVGKTQYF. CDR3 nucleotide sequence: TGCAGTGCTAGAAAACAGGGCGGGGTGGGAAAGACCCAGTACTTC.